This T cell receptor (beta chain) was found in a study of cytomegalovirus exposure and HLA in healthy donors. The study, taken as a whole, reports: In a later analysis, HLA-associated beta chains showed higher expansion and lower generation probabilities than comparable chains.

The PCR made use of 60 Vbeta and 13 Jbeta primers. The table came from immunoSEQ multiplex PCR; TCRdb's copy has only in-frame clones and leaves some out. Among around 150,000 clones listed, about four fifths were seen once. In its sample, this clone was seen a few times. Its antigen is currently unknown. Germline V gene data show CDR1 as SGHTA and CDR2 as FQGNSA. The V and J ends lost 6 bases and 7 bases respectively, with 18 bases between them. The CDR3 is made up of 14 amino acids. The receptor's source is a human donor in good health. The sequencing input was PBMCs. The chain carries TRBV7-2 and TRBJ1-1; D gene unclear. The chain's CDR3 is CASRPEASNHEAFF. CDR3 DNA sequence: TGTGCCAGCAGACCGGAGGCCTCTAACCATGAAGCTTTCTTT.